Below, 26 T cell receptor beta chains from the same sample are listed, as sequenced in a study of technical replicates of blood from several donors (dated by TCRdb to about 2017). Library method: the immunoSEQ multiplex PCR assay. TCRdb holds this immuneACCESS table with in-frame rearrangements only. Some clones are missing; in checked studies, unresolved V genes explain under half, and the rest has no known cause. For this sample the table gives about 59,000 clones, of which about 90% were detected only once. The ten largest account for roughly 4.6% of the sample. Sample: PBMCs. The receptors shown here come from a human donor in good health. Some clones in this sample may be carry-over from other donors' samples.

The chain joins TRBV7-7 to TRBJ2-1, with TRBD1 as a possible D gene (5 bases). The germline V gene has CDR1 SSHAT and CDR2 FNYEAQ (reference sequence). The length of the CDR3 is 12 residues. V lost 5 bases and J lost 10, with 12 bases in between. CDR3 nucleotide sequence: TGTGCCAGCAGCGGGGCAAGTGGGGAGCAGTTCTTC. This encodes CASSGASGEQFF. The whole variable domain, filled in from reference TRBV7-7 and TRBJ2-1, reads GAGVSQSPRYKVTKRGQDVTLRCDPISSHATLYWYQQALGQGPEFLTYFNYEAQPDKSGLPSDRFSAERPEGSISTLTIQRTEQRDSAMYRCASSGASGEQFFGPGTRLTVL.

The chain links TRBV6-1 to TRBJ2-7, with a weak D call TRBD2 (6 bases). The CDR3 length is 15 residues. Trimming shortened V by 3 bases and J by 2 bases, and 14 bases separated the two germline ends. The germline V gene encodes CDR1 MNHNS and CDR2 SASEGT. CDR3 protein: CASSDPGTGAYEQYF. CDR3 DNA sequence: TGTGCCAGCAGTGACCCCGGGACTGGAGCCTACGAGCAGTACTTC.

The chain links TRBV7-7 to TRBJ1-4, with TRBD1 as a possible D gene (6 bases). The CDR3 spans 13 residues. Germline V CDR1 and CDR2: SSHAT, FNYEAQ (reference sequence). V lost 0 bases and J lost 7, with 6 bases in between. The CDR3 coding sequence is TGTGCCAGCAGCTTAGCAGGGGGTGAAAAACTGTTTTTT. Translated, it gives CASSLAGGEKLFF. The variable domain in full, with the rest retrieved from reference TRBV7-7 and TRBJ1-4, is GAGVSQSPRYKVTKRGQDVTLRCDPISSHATLYWYQQALGQGPEFLTYFNYEAQPDKSGLPSDRFSAERPEGSISTLTIQRTEQRDSAMYRCASSLAGGEKLFFGSGTQLSVL.

J is TRBJ2-7 and V is TRBV30; D is undetermined. Germline CDR1 GTSNPN, CDR2 SVGIG (reference sequence). V was cut by 0 bases and J by 0 bases, with 9 bases left in between. This CDR3 region has 14 residues. The CDR3 loop is CAWSVGGTSYEQYF. The CDR3 DNA reads as TGTGCCTGGAGTGTTGGCGGAACCTCCTACGAGCAGTACTTC.

The chain combines TRBV7-9 with TRBJ1-1; no firm D call. V shed 3 bases and J shed 7 bases, with 12 bases lying between them. CDR1 is SEHNR and CDR2 is FQNEAQ in the germline V gene (reference sequence). The CDR3 sequence is 13 residues long. The CDR3 protein is CASSFLIPGEAFF. The CDR3 coding sequence is TGTGCCAGCAGCTTTTTGATCCCCGGTGAAGCTTTCTTT. The variable domain in full, completed from reference TRBV7-9 and TRBJ1-1, reads DTGVSQNPRHKITKRGQNVTFRCDPISEHNRLYWYRQTLGQGPEFLTYFQNEAQLEKSRLLSDRFSAERPKGSFSTLEIQRTEQGDSAMYLCASSFLIPGEAFFGQGTRLTVV.

CDR3 residues: CASSAPDRATDTQYF. CDR3 nucleotide sequence: TGTGCCAGCAGTGCGCCGGACAGAGCTACAGATACGCAGTATTTT. The chain recombines TRBV25-1 with TRBJ2-3, with D possibly TRBD1 on 6 matching bases. Germline CDR1 is MGHDK and CDR2 is SYGVNS. This CDR3 comprises 15 residues. V lost 4 bases and J 3 bases, leaving 14 bases between the germline ends.

The rearrangement joins TRBV2 to TRBJ1-3; no reliable D call. V was pared by 3 bases and J by 0 bases, with 3 bases between. This CDR3 has 13 amino acids. From germline, CDR1 is SNHLY and CDR2 FYNNEI. The CDR3 DNA follows: TGTGCCAGCAGTGACCTCTCTGGAAACACCATATATTTT. It codes for CASSDLSGNTIYF.

This rearrangement joins TRBV30 to TRBJ1-2; D not resolved. CDR3 length: 11 residues. Per the germline V gene, CDR1 is GTSNPN and CDR2 is SVGIG (reference sequence). The V end lost 1 base, the J end lost 8 bases, and 8 bases lay between the germline ends. CDR3 sequence (DNA): TGTGCCTGGAGTGACCCCGGGGGCTACACCTTC. The encoded protein is CAWSDPGGYTF.

The chain joins TRBV7-9 to TRBJ1-1; possibly TRBD1 for D (5 bases). V gave up 1 base and J gave up 0 bases, with 9 bases separating them. The germline V gene has CDR1 SEHNR and CDR2 FQNEAQ (reference sequence). The CDR3 runs to 15 residues. The CDR3 bases are TGTGCCAGCAGCTTAGGCCAGGGATTGAACACTGAAGCTTTCTTT. It specifies CASSLGQGLNTEAFF.

Note on this clone: The limits of the CDR3 on the DNA are not certain, so only TCRdb's listed CDR3 is given. V and J are TRBV21-1 and TRBJ1-6; the table's D gene call, TRBD1, was not cross checked with the DNA. TRBV21-1 is a pseudogene locus. 15 amino acids form the CDR3, both terminal residues included. The CDR3 protein is CASTFGQGSVSPLHF.

J is TRBJ2-1 and V is TRBV9; 13 nucleotides align to TRBD2. CDR3 size: 16 residues. The germline CDR1 and CDR2 sequences are SGDLS and YYNGEE. Trimming removed 2 bases from V and 7 bases from J; junction bases left unmatched: 6. DNA of the CDR3: TGTGCCAGCAGCGTCCAACTAGCGGGAGGGGTTAATGAGCAGTTCTTC. This translates into CASSVQLAGGVNEQFF.

This chain connects TRBV9 to TRBJ1-2; no definite D call. The CDR3 length is 14 residues. V lost 4 bases and J 0 bases, leaving 10 bases between the germline ends. Germline values: CDR1 SGDLS, CDR2 YYNGEE. The CDR3 loop reads CASSWSPANYGYTF. In DNA form, the CDR3 reads TGTGCCAGCAGCTGGAGCCCAGCTAACTATGGCTACACCTTC.

J is TRBJ1-1 and V is TRBV18, with a weak D call TRBD1 (6 bases). Germline-derived CDR1 and CDR2 are KGHSH and LQKENI. The CDR3 spans 14 residues. With 3 bases removed from V and 6 bases from J, the gap between germline ends came to 14 bases. Here the CDR3 DNA reads TGTGCCAGCTCACCCGGCCAGGGGCCATCTGAAGCTTTCTTT. Translation gives CASSPGQGPSEAFF.

The chain uses TRBV9 and TRBJ2-1, with 9 nucleotides matching TRBD1. The germline CDR1 and CDR2 sequences are SGDLS and YYNGEE. The junction had 6 bases not matched to a gene; V was cut back by 3 bases and J by 5 bases. The CDR3 spans 15 residues. This chain's CDR3 is CASSGRDRVHNEQFF. CDR3 nucleotide sequence: TGTGCCAGCAGCGGCCGGGACAGGGTCCACAATGAGCAGTTCTTC.

The V call is TRBV7-9, the J call TRBJ1-1; 9 nucleotides align to TRBD1. This CDR3 has 16 amino acids. The V gene end was trimmed by 6 bases and the J gene end by 0 bases; junction bases not matched to a gene: 8. The germline V gene has CDR1 SEHNR and CDR2 FQNEAQ (reference sequence). CDR3 coding DNA: TGTGCCAGCAGTTCCGGGGACAGGGCCATGAACACTGAAGCTTTCTTT. Protein sequence: CASSSGDRAMNTEAFF.

The rearrangement uses TRBV2 and TRBJ1-6; TRBD1 is a possible D gene (6 bases). The V end was cut by 8 bases, the J end by 9 bases, with 20 bases between. The germline CDR1 and CDR2 sequences are SNHLY and FYNNEI. The length of the CDR3 is 15 residues. The DNA for the CDR3 is TGTGCCAGCGGGGGGGGCCGAGGGATAGGTTCACCCCTCCACTTT. It codes for CASGGGRGIGSPLHF.

This clone was seen a single time. This chain uses TRBV9 with TRBJ2-3; D might be TRBD2 (5 bases). Germline V lookup: CDR1 SGDLS, CDR2 YYNGEE. The V end lost 0 bases, the J end lost 3 bases, and 20 bases lay between the germline ends. The CDR3 consists of 18 residues. The CDR3 is CASSVGGLGNSLTDTQYF. The CDR3 DNA follows: TGTGCCAGCAGCGTAGGAGGGCTCGGGAACTCACTAACAGATACGCAGTATTTT. Complete variable domain (other parts from reference TRBV9 and TRBJ2-3): DSGVTQTPKHLITATGQRVTLRCSPRSGDLSVYWYQQSLDQGLQFLIQYYNGEERAKGNILERFSAQQFPDLHSELNLSSLELGDSALYFCASSVGGLGNSLTDTQYFGPGTRLTVL.

V gene TRBV27 combines with J gene TRBJ2-1; no clear D gene. The germline gives CDR1 MNHEY, CDR2 SMNVEV (reference sequence). The CDR3 sequence is 13 residues long. V lost 8 bases, J lost 9 bases, and 17 bases lay in between. Here the CDR3 DNA reads TGTGCCAGCGCCCGAGTTGTACCTATTGAGCAGTTCTTC. Amino acids: CASARVVPIEQFF.

This chain links TRBV4-2 with TRBJ2-5; 10 bases line up with TRBD2. V dropped 4 bases and J dropped 2; count of bases not matched to a gene: 1. Germline V gene data show CDR1 as LGHNA and CDR2 as YNFKEQ. CDR3 length: 14 residues. CDR3: CASSRTSGQETQYF. CDR3 in DNA: TGTGCCAGCAGCCGGACTAGCGGACAAGAGACCCAGTACTTC.

CDR3: CASSREGNRPPLHF. The CDR3, as DNA: TGTGCCAGCAGCCGGGAGGGGAACCGACCACCCCTCCACTTT. The rearrangement uses TRBV27 and TRBJ1-6, with a weak D call TRBD1 (5 bases). This CDR3 has 14 residues. Germline loops: CDR1 MNHEY, CDR2 SMNVEV (reference sequence). Trimming removed 6 bases at V and 11 bases at J, with 17 bases between.

The chain links TRBV7-2 to TRBJ2-1, with 9 bases identical to TRBD2. Trimming took 2 bases from V and 4 from J; bases not matched to a gene: 9. CDR1 is SGHTA, CDR2 FQGNSA, per germline. CDR3 length: 17 amino acids. The CDR3 DNA is TGTGCCAGCAGCTTATCGGTAGCGGGAGTGGGTTACAATGAGCAGTTCTTC. Translating gives CASSLSVAGVGYNEQFF.

J is TRBJ1-1 and V is TRBV6-5; D is unresolved. The CDR3 length is 14 residues. With 0 bases removed from V and 0 bases from J, the gap between germline ends came to 5 bases. The germline gives CDR1 MNHEY, CDR2 SVGAGI. CDR3 sequence: CASSYSELNTEAFF. CDR3 sequence (DNA): TGTGCCAGCAGTTACTCAGAGTTGAACACTGAAGCTTTCTTT.

This clone is a singleton in its sample. The CDR3 DNA is TGTGCCAGCATCAGATCCGGGACAGGGTACACAGATACGCAGTATTTT. Its translation is CASIRSGTGYTDTQYF. The chain links TRBV5-5 to TRBJ2-3; 9 nucleotides agree with TRBD1. V was pared by 6 bases and J by 2 bases, with 10 bases of the junction left unmatched. The CDR3 is 16 residues long. Germline V lookup: CDR1 SGHKS, CDR2 YYEKEE (reference sequence).

The gene calls are TRBV14 and TRBJ1-4; weak D call: TRBD1 (5 bases). The CDR3 loop spans 15 amino acids. Germline V gene lookup returns CDR1 SGHDN and CDR2 FVKESK. V lost 1 base and J lost 7, with 13 bases in between. Here the CDR3 reads CASSQARGSAEKLFF. The CDR3 bases are TGTGCCAGCAGCCAAGCGCGGGGCTCGGCTGAAAAACTGTTTTTT. Full variable domain (missing parts from reference TRBV14 and TRBJ1-4): EAGVTQFPSHSVIEKGQTVTLRCDPISGHDNLYWYRRVMGKEIKFLLHFVKESKQDESGMPNNRFLAERTGGTYSTLKVQPAELEDSGVYFCASSQARGSAEKLFFGSGTQLSVL.

This clone was detected once. V usage is TRBV5-5 and J usage is TRBJ1-1; no definite D call. Between the trimmed V and J ends, which lost 4 bases and 5 bases, there was a span of 9 bases. CDR1 and CDR2 (germline): SGHKS, YYEKEE (reference sequence). The CDR3 runs to 12 residues. Here the CDR3 reads CASSKIDTEAFF. Written as DNA, the CDR3 is TGTGCCAGCAGCAAAATAGATACTGAAGCTTTCTTT.

V gene TRBV6-5 combines with J gene TRBJ2-1; TRBD2 aligns across 9 bases. The germline CDR1 and CDR2 sequences are MNHEY and SVGAGI. This CDR3 region has 15 residues. V dropped 5 bases and J dropped 6; count of bases not matched to a gene: 8. CDR3 sequence: CASSLVAGVGNEQFF. The CDR3 coding sequence is TGTGCCAGCAGTCTTGTAGCGGGGGTGGGCAATGAGCAGTTCTTC.